A single TCR beta chain is shown here with its context. Its antigen is not known. This entry comes from a study of T cell responses to AZD1222 COVID-19 vaccine. Study findings and constraints: It should be noted that donors were predominantly white British and more often female, and clonal diversity was possibly underestimated.

The junction had 0 bases not matched to a gene; V was cut back by 3 bases and J by 3 bases. This CDR3 is 13 amino acids long. Germline V gene lookup returns CDR1 SEHNR and CDR2 FQNEAQ (reference sequence). This table comes from immunoSEQ multiplex PCR, and its TCRdb copy is limited to in-frame clones, with some not included. The sample contains 130,000 to 150,000 clones, roughly 91% of which appear only once. This TCR was recovered from an adult in good health. The chain couples TRBV7-9 to TRBJ2-7; the match to TRBD2 covers 9 bases. The sequences come from peripheral blood, collected on day 0 of AZD1222 vaccination. In DNA, the CDR3 is TGTGCCAGCAGCTTTAGCGGGAGCTACGAGCAGTACTTC. It yields the protein CASSFSGSYEQYF.